This T cell receptor (beta chain) was recorded in a study of cytomegalovirus exposure and HLA in healthy donors. About the research overall: Most donors, roughly 77% of 350 to 450 genotyped, fell in the Caucasian-associated ancestry cluster. Study results and limitations: Excluded were some V segments that proved indistinguishable, including TRBV6-2 and TRBV6-3. No immune exposure information besides CMV serostatus was available.

The PCR had 60 Vbeta and 13 Jbeta primers. Only in-frame clones appear in the TCRdb table, and some are missing; sequencing was by immunoSEQ multiplex PCR. The sample contains approximately 170,000 clones, around 76% of which appear only once. As regards this clone: Its specificity is not known.

CDR1 and CDR2 (germline): MDHEN, SYDVKM. CDR3 length equals 15 residues. V was cut by 2 bases and J by 4 bases, with 15 bases left in between. The J gene is TRBJ2-7, the V gene TRBV28; TRBD1 is a possible D gene (6 bases). The clonotype originates from a man aged 40-55 years in good health and CMV-seronegative. Sample: PBMCs. CDR3 nucleotides: TGTGCCAGCAGTTTAACGGACAGACTTATGTACGAGCAGTACTTC. Translation: CASSLTDRLMYEQYF. Combining the CDR3 with reference TRBV28 and TRBJ2-7 gives the whole variable domain DVKVTQSSRYLVKRTGEKVFLECVQDMDHENMFWYRQDPGLGLRLIYFSYDVKMKEKGDIPEGYSVSREKKERFSLILESASTNQTSMYLCASSLTDRLMYEQYFGPGTRLTVT.